The rows below give T cell receptor beta chains drawn from one sample of a study of CD8+ T cells in alopecia areata. Only in-frame clones appear in the TCRdb table, and some are missing; sequencing was by immunoSEQ multiplex PCR. The sample lists 110,000 to 150,000 clones, about two thirds occurring once. The sample consisted of CD8+ T cells sorted from blood. The receptors come from a human donor in good health. The CDR3 runs from the conserved cysteine through the conserved F or W. Fields, in order: D gene, V gene, clone size, J gene, CDR3 protein, CDR3 DNA. The D gene is left open where the match is weak. The size entry is marked missing in some rows and otherwise reads once, few, many or a size class.

D gene: TRBD2; V gene: TRBV5-4; clone size: -; J gene: TRBJ2-7; CDR3 protein: CASSLDLAGVDEQYF; CDR3 DNA: TGTGCCAGCAGCTTGGACCTAGCGGGAGTCGACGAGCAGTACTTC
D gene: TRBD2; V gene: TRBV7-2; clone size: -; J gene: TRBJ2-1; CDR3 protein: CASSLGAGAVDEQFF; CDR3 DNA: TGTGCCAGCAGCTTAGGAGCGGGAGCTGTGGATGAGCAGTTCTTC
D gene: -; V gene: TRBV5-1; clone size: -; J gene: TRBJ2-2; CDR3 protein: CASSTLPFSGDTGELFF; CDR3 DNA: TGCGCCAGCAGCACCCTCCCCTTTTCGGGCGACACCGGGGAGCTGTTTTTT
D gene: -; V gene: TRBV2; clone size: few; J gene: TRBJ1-2; CDR3 protein: CASSEARGGGNYGYTF; CDR3 DNA: TGTGCCAGCAGTGAAGCGCGGGGAGGGGGTAACTATGGCTACACCTTC
D gene: -; V gene: TRBV20-1; clone size: -; J gene: TRBJ2-7; CDR3 protein: CSAILGYEQYF; CDR3 DNA: TGCAGTGCTATCCTAGGGTACGAGCAGTACTTC
D gene: TRBD2; V gene: TRBV11-2; clone size: -; J gene: TRBJ2-1; CDR3 protein: CASTTSGNEQFF; CDR3 DNA: TGTGCCAGCACCACTAGCGGGAATGAGCAGTTCTTC
D gene: -; V gene: TRBV7-9; clone size: few; J gene: TRBJ1-1; CDR3 protein: CASSLQMGTEAFF; CDR3 DNA: TGTGCCAGCAGCTTGCAAATGGGTACTGAAGCTTTCTTT
D gene: TRBD2; V gene: TRBV29-1; clone size: few; J gene: TRBJ2-3; CDR3 protein: CSVVLAGGADTQYF; CDR3 DNA: TGCAGCGTTGTGCTAGCGGGTGGAGCAGATACGCAGTATTTT
D gene: TRBD2; V gene: TRBV19; clone size: -; J gene: TRBJ2-7; CDR3 protein: CASSGGAGGPPYEQYF; CDR3 DNA: TGTGCCAGCTCCGGGGGAGCGGGAGGGCCGCCCTACGAGCAGTACTTC
D gene: -; V gene: TRBV29-1; clone size: -; J gene: TRBJ2-7; CDR3 protein: CSVRDPKNSYEQYF; CDR3 DNA: TGCAGCGTTCGGGACCCTAAAAACTCCTACGAGCAGTACTTC
D gene: TRBD1; V gene: TRBV6-6; clone size: -; J gene: TRBJ2-1; CDR3 protein: CASSRADRVSDNEQFF; CDR3 DNA: TGTGCCAGCAGCCGTGCCGACAGGGTGTCCGACAATGAGCAGTTCTTC
D gene: -; V gene: TRBV27; clone size: -; J gene: TRBJ2-1; CDR3 protein: CASSLGPNEQFF; CDR3 DNA: TGTGCCAGCAGCCTGGGACCTAATGAGCAGTTCTTC
D gene: -; V gene: TRBV25-1; clone size: -; J gene: TRBJ1-4; CDR3 protein: CASSEADGDELFF; CDR3 DNA: TGTGCCAGCAGTGAGGCCGACGGGGACGAACTGTTTTTT
D gene: -; V gene: TRBV29-1; clone size: -; J gene: TRBJ1-1; CDR3 protein: CSVLPGPQGTEAFF; CDR3 DNA: TGCAGCGTGTTACCGGGACCCCAGGGCACTGAAGCTTTCTTT
D gene: TRBD2; V gene: TRBV28; clone size: -; J gene: TRBJ2-1; CDR3 protein: CASSSGTSLYNEQFF; CDR3 DNA: TGTGCCAGCAGTTCCGGGACTAGTCTTTACAATGAGCAGTTCTTC
D gene: -; V gene: TRBV2; clone size: -; J gene: TRBJ2-2; CDR3 protein: CASLGGTGELFF; CDR3 DNA: TGTGCCAGCTTAGGGGGGACCGGGGAGCTGTTTTTT
D gene: -; V gene: TRBV4-1; clone size: -; J gene: TRBJ2-2; CDR3 protein: CASSQQTGELFF; CDR3 DNA: TGCGCCAGCAGCCAACAAACCGGGGAGCTGTTTTTT
D gene: -; V gene: TRBV7-9; clone size: -; J gene: TRBJ2-7; CDR3 protein: CASSPNSGLYEQYF; CDR3 DNA: TGTGCCAGCAGCCCCAATAGCGGATTATACGAGCAGTACTTC
D gene: -; V gene: TRBV19; clone size: medium-sized; J gene: TRBJ1-6; CDR3 protein: CASRSGKASPLHF; CDR3 DNA: TGTGCCAGTAGGTCGGGGAAAGCATCACCCCTCCACTTT
D gene: TRBD1; V gene: TRBV29-1; clone size: few; J gene: TRBJ1-2; CDR3 protein: CSVKSQGPGGYGYTF; CDR3 DNA: TGCAGCGTTAAAAGTCAGGGACCAGGGGGCTATGGCTACACCTTC
D gene: -; V gene: TRBV12-5; clone size: -; J gene: TRBJ2-7; CDR3 protein: CASGPGSREQYF; CDR3 DNA: TGTGCTAGTGGCCCGGGCAGCCGCGAGCAGTACTTC
D gene: TRBD2; V gene: TRBV13; clone size: -; J gene: TRBJ2-1; CDR3 protein: CASSPRTSGPYNEQFF; CDR3 DNA: TGTGCCAGCAGCCCAAGGACTAGCGGACCCTACAATGAGCAGTTCTTC
D gene: TRBD2; V gene: TRBV9; clone size: -; J gene: TRBJ2-1; CDR3 protein: CASSTSGNEQFF; CDR3 DNA: TGTGCCAGCAGCACTAGCGGCAATGAGCAGTTCTTC
D gene: -; V gene: TRBV6-6; clone size: -; J gene: TRBJ2-5; CDR3 protein: CASSYGETQYF; CDR3 DNA: TGTGCCAGCAGTTATGGAGAGACCCAGTACTTC
D gene: TRBD2; V gene: TRBV4-2; clone size: -; J gene: TRBJ2-5; CDR3 protein: CASSQTSSGRETQYF; CDR3 DNA: TGTGCCAGCAGCCAAACTTCTAGCGGGAGGGAGACCCAGTACTTC
D gene: -; V gene: TRBV5-1; clone size: -; J gene: TRBJ1-2; CDR3 protein: CASSLEAGSGTEGYTF; CDR3 DNA: TGCGCCAGCAGCTTGGAAGCGGGGTCTGGGACGGAGGGCTACACCTTC
D gene: -; V gene: TRBV11-2; clone size: -; J gene: TRBJ2-1; CDR3 protein: CASSRGTVNEQFF; CDR3 DNA: TGTGCCAGCAGCCGGGGGACAGTTAATGAGCAGTTCTTC
D gene: -; V gene: TRBV5-6; clone size: -; J gene: TRBJ1-2; CDR3 protein: CASSFNRDGYTF; CDR3 DNA: TGTGCCAGCAGCTTTAACAGAGATGGCTACACCTTC
D gene: -; V gene: TRBV6-6; clone size: -; J gene: TRBJ2-5; CDR3 protein: CASSSLGVQETQYF; CDR3 DNA: TGTGCCAGCAGTTCGTTAGGGGTCCAAGAGACCCAGTACTTC